One and the same sample provided the 2 T cell receptor beta chains below, sequenced in a study of beta chain features in type 1 diabetes. Sequencing targeted expressed TCRB transcripts, as all isolated RNA had been reverse transcribed. Profiled with immunoSEQ multiplex PCR; TCRdb holds only in-frame clones, not every one. The sample lists fewer than 650,000 clones, roughly 16% occurring once. The sample consisted of naive CD4+ T cells from blood. The receptors come from a man younger than 35 in good health.

There are a few counts of this clone. V gene TRBV9 combines with J gene TRBJ1-4; 10 nucleotides align to TRBD1. There are 18 residues in the CDR3. The germline V gene encodes CDR1 SGDLS and CDR2 YYNGEE. J gave up 1 base and V 0 bases, and 6 bases lay outside the gene matches. The CDR3 bases are TGTGCCAGCAGCGTAGGGGACAGGGGAGTGAAAACTAATGAAAAACTGTTTTTT. Translated: CASSVGDRGVKTNEKLFF.

This chain connects TRBV20-1 to TRBJ2-5; D assignment may be TRBD1 or TRBD2 (5 bases each). CDR1 and CDR2 (germline): DFQATT, SNEGSKA (reference sequence). Trimming removed 1 base at V and 9 bases at J, with 9 bases between. This CDR3 spans 11 amino acids. CDR3 in DNA: TGCAGTGCTAGAGTCCCGGGGCCCCAGTACTTC. Its translation is CSARVPGPQYF.